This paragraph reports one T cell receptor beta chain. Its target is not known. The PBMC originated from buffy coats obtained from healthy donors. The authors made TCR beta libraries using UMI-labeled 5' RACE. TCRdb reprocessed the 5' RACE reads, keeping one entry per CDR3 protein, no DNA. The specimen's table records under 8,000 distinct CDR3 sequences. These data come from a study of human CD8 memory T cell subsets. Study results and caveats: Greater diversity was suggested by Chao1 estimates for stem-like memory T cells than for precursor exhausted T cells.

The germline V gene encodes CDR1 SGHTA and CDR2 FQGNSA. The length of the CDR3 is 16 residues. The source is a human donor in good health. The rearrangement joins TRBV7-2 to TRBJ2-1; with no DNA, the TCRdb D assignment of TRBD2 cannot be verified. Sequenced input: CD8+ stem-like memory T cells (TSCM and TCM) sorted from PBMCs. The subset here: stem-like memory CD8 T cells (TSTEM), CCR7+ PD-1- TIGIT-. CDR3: CASSFLSGGQYNEQFF.